The 31 T cell receptor beta chains in this list originate from one sample, sequenced in a study of CD8 T cells in Susac syndrome (dated by TCRdb to 2018 to 2020). Receptor amplification or capture employed the immunoSEQ multiplex PCR assay. RNA was extracted using the RNeasy kit, and about 0.45 to 1 microgram was reverse transcribed with random hexamers. Clones were called with MiXCR by TCRdb after fastp trimmed the public reads at Q25, and only in-frame beta chains were retained. A single entry per CDR3 protein holds the most common genes and DNA from its merged rows. This sample has some 210,000 distinct CDR3 sequences in its table, and less than 95% of those were observed once. About 0.15% of the sample is taken by the ten largest. Sequenced sample: CD4+ T cells from PBMCs. These receptors all stem from a human donor with Susac syndrome.

This chain links TRBV7-2 with TRBJ1-1; no clear D gene. Looked up from germline, CDR1 is SGHTA and CDR2 is FQGNSA. V was cut by 5 bases and J by 1 base, with 11 bases left in between. The length of the CDR3 is 14 residues. This CDR3 is CASSLEATNTEAFF. In nucleotides, the CDR3 is TGTGCCAGCAGCCTAGAGGCTACGAACACTGAAGCTTTCTTT.

V and J are TRBV6-2 or TRBV6-3 and TRBJ2-1; no clear D. Germline V gives CDR1 MNHEY, CDR2 SVGEGT. V lost 6 bases and J 0 bases, leaving 12 bases between the germline ends. This CDR3 comprises 15 residues. CDR3 DNA sequence: TGTGCCAGCAGACCCGTAGCCCGCTCCTACAATGAGCAGTTCTTC. It encodes CASRPVARSYNEQFF.

This chain uses TRBV5-4 with TRBJ2-5, with a weak D call TRBD1 (6 bases). Per the germline V gene, CDR1 is SGHNT and CDR2 is YYREEE (reference sequence). V was clipped by 6 bases and J by 3 bases, with 15 bases between them. There are 14 residues in the CDR3. In DNA, the CDR3 is TGTGCCAGCACTAGACAGGCCCCAGAAGAGACCCAGTACTTC. Encoded protein: CASTRQAPEETQYF.

The chain couples TRBV12-3 or TRBV12-4 to TRBJ1-1; possibly TRBD1 for D (6 bases). Trimming took off 5 bases at V and 2 bases at J, with 24 bases between the two ends. The CDR3 is 18 residues long. Written as DNA, the CDR3 is TGTGCCAGCAGTCCTAGGGCTCCGGGACAACAAACCAACACTGAAGCTTTCTTT. It specifies CASSPRAPGQQTNTEAFF.

V gene TRBV29-1 combines with J gene TRBJ2-6; 13 bases agree with TRBD2. The junction had 2 bases not matched to a gene; V was cut back by 0 bases and J by 0 bases. The CDR3 length is 18 residues. CDR1 is SQVTM, CDR2 ANQGSEA, per germline. The CDR3 reads CSVEDGLAGASGANVLTF. CDR3 coding DNA: TGCAGCGTTGAAGATGGACTAGCGGGGGCCTCTGGGGCCAACGTCCTGACTTTC.

The chain combines TRBV5-1 with TRBJ2-7; TRBD1 agrees at 7 bases. Germline V gives CDR1 SGHRS, CDR2 YFSETQ. The CDR3 has 15 amino acids. V lost 2 bases, J lost 4 bases, and 9 bases stayed unmatched. The CDR3 reads CASSFPGTAKYEQYF. The CDR3, as DNA: TGCGCCAGCAGCTTCCCTGGGACAGCGAAATACGAGCAGTACTTC.

This clonotype was seen once. The rearrangement links TRBV27 to TRBJ1-2; TRBD1 is a possible D gene (6 bases). Trimming removed 5 bases from V and 7 bases from J, with 17 bases in between. Per germline, CDR1 MNHEY and CDR2 SMNVEV (reference sequence). CDR3 length equals 14 residues. CDR3 region: CASSSGGRRAGYTF. CDR3 sequence (DNA): TGTGCCAGCAGTAGTGGGGGGCGCAGGGCTGGCTACACCTTC.

This clonotype was detected only once. This chain connects TRBV20-1 to TRBJ2-3; 7 bases are a match to TRBD1. Germline V gene sequence: CDR1 DFQATT, CDR2 SNEGSKA (reference sequence). The CDR3 consists of 13 residues. V trimming: 6 bases; J trimming: 3 bases; junction bases outside the gene matches: 6. The CDR3 DNA is TGCAGTGCCCTGACAGGGATAACAGATACGCAGTATTTT. It yields the protein CSALTGITDTQYF.

The rearrangement links TRBV2 to TRBJ1-5; D gene ambiguous. The ends were cut back, 8 bases at V and 7 bases at J, with 15 bases in the middle. This CDR3 spans 13 amino acids. CDR1 is SNHLY and CDR2 is FYNNEI in the germline V gene. The CDR3 DNA reads as TGTGCCAGCCTGGGTTACTTGGGACAGCCCCAGCATTTT. The encoded protein is CASLGYLGQPQHF.

J is TRBJ2-3 and V is TRBV7-2; TRBD2 matches at 7 bases. Trimming at V came to 4 bases and at J to 0 bases, leaving 7 bases not matched to a gene. In germline, CDR1 is SGHTA, CDR2 FQGNSA. The CDR3 is 16 amino acids. DNA for the CDR3: TGTGCCAGCAGCTCATTACTAGCGCAAAGCACAGATACGCAGTATTTT. Protein: CASSSLLAQSTDTQYF.

The chain is built from TRBV7-9 and TRBJ1-6; D is uncertain. Germline V gene lookup returns CDR1 SEHNR and CDR2 FQNEAQ (reference sequence). Trimming pared 1 base from V and 0 bases from J, leaving 7 bases between. CDR3 length equals 16 residues. CDR3 DNA: TGTGCCAGCAGCTTAGTGCGGACCTCCTATAATTCACCCCTCCACTTT. This encodes CASSLVRTSYNSPLHF.

The chain links TRBV2 to TRBJ2-5; D may correspond to TRBD1 or TRBD2 (7 bases each). CDR1 SNHLY and CDR2 FYNNEI come from the germline V gene. V was shortened by 7 bases and J by 4 bases, with 16 bases between the two germline ends. The CDR3 runs 14 residues. The CDR3 DNA sequence: TGTGCCAGCAAGGGGGCCGGGGGGCCAGAGACCCAGTACTTC. Amino acid sequence: CASKGAGGPETQYF.

The chain is built from TRBV14 and TRBJ1-2; tentatively, D is TRBD1 (6 bases). Germline lookup yields CDR1 SGHDN and CDR2 FVKESK. V was pared by 0 bases and J by 8 bases, with 16 bases between. The CDR3 extends over 15 amino acids. In DNA, the CDR3 is TGTGCCAGCAGCCAAGATAGTTGGGGGGCTCAAGGCTACACCTTC. Its protein product is CASSQDSWGAQGYTF.

The rearrangement uses TRBV30 and TRBJ1-4; D perhaps matches TRBD1 (5 bases). Trimming shortened V by 0 bases and J by 8 bases, and 10 bases separated the two germline ends. Germline loops: CDR1 GTSNPN, CDR2 SVGIG (reference sequence). This CDR3 has 13 amino acids. CDR3 amino acids: CAWSVTGPEKLFF. In DNA, the CDR3 is TGTGCCTGGAGTGTTACGGGGCCGGAAAAACTGTTTTTT.

The CDR3 is CASSHGRTYSNQPQHF. The CDR3 DNA reads as TGTGCCAGCAGCCACGGCCGGACCTATAGCAATCAGCCCCAGCATTTT. This chain links TRBV28 with TRBJ1-5, with unresolved D. CDR1 is MDHEN, CDR2 SYDVKM, per germline. V was trimmed by 6 bases and J by 0 bases, leaving 15 bases between them. The CDR3 length is 16 residues.

The V gene is TRBV3-1, the J gene TRBJ2-1, with TRBD2 identical over 12 bases. There are 16 residues in the CDR3. With V trimmed by 4 bases and J by 8 bases, 9 bases remained unmatched. The germline V gene has CDR1 LGHDT and CDR2 YNNKEL (reference sequence). The DNA for the CDR3 is TGTGCCAGCAGCCTCCTAGCGGGGGGGGGCCGGGATGAGCAGTTCTTC. Translating it yields CASSLLAGGGRDEQFF.

The chain recombines TRBV9 with TRBJ1-5; 8 nucleotides agree with TRBD1. V was pared by 0 bases and J by 8 bases, with 4 bases of the junction left unmatched. There are 14 residues in the CDR3. Germline loops: CDR1 SGDLS, CDR2 YYNGEE. The CDR3 region has the DNA TGTGCCAGCAGCGTAGGGACAGGGCGGGAGCCCCAGCATTTT. Its protein product is CASSVGTGREPQHF. Filled out from reference TRBV9 and TRBJ1-5, the complete variable domain reads DSGVTQTPKHLITATGQRVTLRCSPRSGDLSVYWYQQSLDQGLQFLIQYYNGEERAKGNILERFSAQQFPDLHSELNLSSLELGDSALYFCASSVGTGREPQHFGDGTRLSIL.

The chain has TRBV18 and TRBJ1-5; tentative D call: TRBD1 (6 bases). V shed 3 bases and J shed 6 bases, with 12 bases lying between them. The V gene's germline CDR1 is KGHSH and CDR2 LQKENI. This CDR3 spans 14 amino acids. The CDR3 sequence is CASSPVQGSQPQHF. The CDR3 DNA follows: TGTGCCAGCTCACCCGTACAGGGAAGTCAGCCCCAGCATTTT.

The chain combines TRBV30 with TRBJ2-6, with D possibly being TRBD1 or TRBD2 (5 bases each). Germline CDR1 GTSNPN, CDR2 SVGIG (reference sequence). The CDR3 contains 14 residues. Trimming left V 4 bases short and J 1 base short, with 8 bases between. CDR3 nucleotide sequence: TGTGCCTGGATGTGGGGGTCTGGGGCCAACGTCCTGACTTTC. Translation: CAWMWGSGANVLTF. The full variable domain, rest sourced from reference TRBV30 and TRBJ2-6, is SQTIHQWPATLVQPVGSPLSLECTVEGTSNPNLYWYRQAAGRGLQLLFYSVGIGQISSEVPQNLSASRPQDRQFILSSKKLLLSDSGFYLCAWMWGSGANVLTFGAGSRLTVL.

V usage is TRBV5-1 and J usage is TRBJ1-4; D is unresolved. This CDR3 comprises 15 residues. Trimming cost V 0 bases and J 0 bases, with 6 bases left between them. Germline V CDR1 and CDR2: SGHRS, YFSETQ. Here the CDR3 reads CASSLEMSTNEKLFF. CDR3 DNA: TGCGCCAGCAGCTTGGAAATGTCAACTAATGAAAAACTGTTTTTT.

The V and J genes are TRBV6-6 and TRBJ2-1, with D perhaps TRBD2 (7 bases). CDR3 length: 15 residues. Trimming removed 3 bases at V and 7 bases at J, with 16 bases between. Germline V gives CDR1 MNHNY, CDR2 SVGAGI (reference sequence). The chain's CDR3 is CASSYLAGALNEQFF. CDR3 DNA sequence: TGTGCCAGCAGTTATCTTGCGGGGGCCTTAAATGAGCAGTTCTTC.

This clonotype has a single count. The rearrangement uses TRBV5-1 and TRBJ1-2; 7 bases match TRBD1. J gave up 8 bases and V 4 bases, and 8 bases lay outside the gene matches. The germline gives CDR1 SGHRS, CDR2 YFSETQ. The CDR3 is 13 residues long. The CDR3 DNA reads as TGCGCCAGCAGCAACTGGACAGGCGGGGGCTACACCTTC. This sequence encodes CASSNWTGGGYTF. Supplemented by reference TRBV5-1 and TRBJ1-2, the full variable domain reads KAGVTQTPRYLIKTRGQQVTLSCSPISGHRSVSWYQQTPGQGLQFLFEYFSETQRNKGNFPGRFSGRQFSNSRSEMNVSTLELGDSALYLCASSNWTGGGYTFGSGTRLTVV.

The chain combines TRBV20-1 with TRBJ2-7; D is perhaps TRBD1 (6 bases). Per germline, CDR1 DFQATT and CDR2 SNEGSKA (reference sequence). This CDR3 has 14 amino acids. The V gene lost 3 bases and the J gene lost 2 bases, with 14 bases spanning the gap. CDR3 amino acids: CSASGHGQTYEQYF. CDR3 nucleotides: TGCAGTGCTAGTGGGCATGGACAGACCTACGAGCAGTACTTC.

This clonotype was observed once. In nucleotides, the CDR3 is TGTGCCAGCAGTCCAGGACTGTATCAGCCCCAGCATTTT. The encoded protein is CASSPGLYQPQHF. V and J are TRBV6-6 and TRBJ1-5; D uncertain. The CDR3 length is 13 residues. Trimming shortened V by 5 bases and J by 5 bases, and 10 bases separated the two germline ends. The germline gives CDR1 MNHNY, CDR2 SVGAGI (reference sequence).

The rearrangement uses TRBV20-1 and TRBJ2-2; D not resolved. This CDR3 has 14 amino acids. Trimming shortened V by 6 bases and J by 5 bases, and 16 bases separated the two germline ends. Germline CDR1 reads DFQATT; CDR2 reads SNEGSKA (reference sequence). Written as DNA, the CDR3 is TGCAGTGCCCCTTTCGGACGGCGGACCGGGGAGCTGTTTTTT. Translated, it gives CSAPFGRRTGELFF.

The chain recombines TRBV13 with TRBJ1-2, with D perhaps TRBD1 (6 bases). Germline lookup yields CDR1 PRHDT and CDR2 FYEKMQ (reference sequence). V was trimmed by 6 bases and J by 2 bases, leaving 10 bases between them. The CDR3 totals 13 residues. The DNA of the CDR3 is TGTGCCAGCAGGAACCAGGGGAACTATGGCTACACCTTC. Translating gives CASRNQGNYGYTF.

V and J are TRBV7-2 and TRBJ2-5; 10 bases match TRBD2. In germline, CDR1 is SGHTA, CDR2 FQGNSA. The CDR3 sequence is 17 residues long. Trimming at V came to 6 bases and at J to 9 bases, leaving 19 bases not matched to a gene. The CDR3: CASSFAVAGGLIGAQYF. The CDR3 DNA reads TGTGCCAGCAGTTTTGCCGTAGCGGGGGGCCTGATCGGGGCCCAGTACTTC. Drawing the rest from reference TRBV7-2 and TRBJ2-5, the complete variable domain is GAGVSQSPSNKVTEKGKDVELRCDPISGHTALYWYRQSLGQGLEFLIYFQGNSAPDKSGLPSDRFSAERTGGSVSTLTIQRTQQEDSAVYLCASSFAVAGGLIGAQYFGPGTRLLVL.

The gene calls are TRBV20-1 and TRBJ1-5, with unresolved D. The germline CDR1 and CDR2 sequences are DFQATT and SNEGSKA (reference sequence). Trimming left V 6 bases short and J 2 bases short, with 8 bases between. This CDR3 spans 12 amino acids. As DNA, the CDR3 is TGCAGTGCCGTCAAGGGCAATCAGCCCCAGCATTTT. Translation: CSAVKGNQPQHF.

The rearrangement joins TRBV3-1 to TRBJ2-1; D is unclear. This CDR3 is 15 amino acids long. V lost 0 bases and J lost 4, with 10 bases in between. Germline CDR1 is LGHDT and CDR2 is YNNKEL (reference sequence). The CDR3 protein is CASSQEAPTYNEQFF. The CDR3 coding sequence is TGTGCCAGCAGCCAAGAGGCCCCTACGTACAATGAGCAGTTCTTC.

V usage is TRBV30 and J usage is TRBJ2-3; 7 bases line up with TRBD2. Trimming removed 2 bases from V and 6 bases from J; junction bases left unmatched: 14. The CDR3 runs to 16 residues. Germline assignment: CDR1 GTSNPN and CDR2 SVGIG (reference sequence). CDR3 sequence: CAWSPTSSGIGDTQYF. The CDR3 coding sequence is TGTGCCTGGAGTCCCACCTCAAGCGGGATCGGGGATACGCAGTATTTT.

The chain carries TRBV6-2 or TRBV6-3 and TRBJ2-2; D remains unclear. Trimming removed 7 bases at V and 5 bases at J, with 11 bases between. This CDR3 has 13 residues. The germline V gene has CDR1 MNHEY and CDR2 SVGEGT. The chain's CDR3 is CASTRSGTGELFF. CDR3 nucleotide sequence: TGTGCCAGCACCAGAAGTGGTACCGGGGAGCTGTTTTTT.